These 27 T cell receptor beta chains were all obtained from the same sample, sequenced in a study of blood T cells in healthy people across ages. The authors ran a second PCR of about 6 to 11 cycles using a sample-barcoded 5' primer and a J-beta primer mix. TCRdb itself ran the 5' RACE reads through MiXCR, one entry per CDR3 protein. The sample includes approximately 800,000 distinct CDR3 sequences, 25% of them seen just once. The data were also submitted as part of a second study, on T cells of mothers and their children.

Source material: blood. Source of these receptors: a boy aged 10-17 years in good health.

The CDR3 region is CASRGTGGNNQPQHF. The CDR3 DNA reads as TGTGCCAGCAGGGGGACAGGGGGAAACAATCAGCCCCAGCATTTT. This chain links TRBV12-3 or TRBV12-4 with TRBJ1-5; 11 nucleotides line up with TRBD1. This CDR3 comprises 15 residues. J was trimmed by 3 bases and V by 6 bases; bases with no gene match: 4.

The V call is TRBV7-9, the J call TRBJ1-6, with D perhaps TRBD1 (6 bases). Germline lookup yields CDR1 SEHNR and CDR2 FQNEAQ (reference sequence). The germline V and J ends were trimmed by 4 bases and 7 bases, with 14 bases remaining between them. The CDR3 has 15 amino acids. The CDR3: CASSSSDSNNSPLHF. CDR3 coding DNA: TGTGCCAGCAGCTCGTCGGACAGTAACAATTCACCCCTCCACTTT.

The CDR3 DNA sequence: TGTGCCAGCAGCTTTTTCGTTGACGGGGAGCTGTTTTTT. It encodes CASSFFVDGELFF. The chain links TRBV7-9 to TRBJ2-2, with D unresolved. CDR1 and CDR2 from the germline V gene are SEHNR and FQNEAQ (reference sequence). The CDR3 sequence is 13 residues long. Trimming pared 3 bases from V and 7 bases from J, leaving 9 bases between.

This clonotype was observed a handful of times. CDR3 in amino acids: CASINNLGQGWTEAFF. CDR3 bases: TGTGCCAGCATTAACAACCTGGGACAGGGATGGACTGAAGCTTTCTTT. This chain connects TRBV12-3 or TRBV12-4 to TRBJ1-1, with 9 positions matching TRBD1. Trimming took 7 bases from V and 5 from J; bases not matched to a gene: 14. This CDR3 region has 16 residues.

CDR3 coding DNA: TGCAGCGTTGAACTAAGGGACAGCTACGAGCAGTACTTC. It specifies CSVELRDSYEQYF. This rearrangement joins TRBV29-1 to TRBJ2-7, with 7 bases fitting TRBD1. In germline, CDR1 is SQVTM, CDR2 ANQGSEA. This CDR3 is built from 13 residues. V lost 2 bases to trimming and J lost 3 bases; unmatched junction nucleotides: 4.

This CDR3 reads CASSERWERRGNEKLFF. In DNA, the CDR3 is TGTGCCAGCAGTGAACGTTGGGAAAGGCGGGGGAATGAAAAACTGTTTTTT. The chain couples TRBV6-1 to TRBJ1-4; possibly TRBD1 for D (5 bases). This CDR3 comprises 17 residues. Trimming stripped 2 bases from V and 5 bases from J, with 18 bases between. Germline V gene data show CDR1 as MNHNS and CDR2 as SASEGT.

This clonotype was counted a single time. The rearrangement links TRBV7-2 to TRBJ1-6; D gene uncertain. This CDR3 comprises 17 residues. V was cut by 5 bases and J by 0 bases, with 14 bases left in between. Germline CDR1 SGHTA, CDR2 FQGNSA. For the CDR3, the DNA is TGTGCCAGCAGCGTTGGACTCCCCAGCTCCTATAATTCACCCCTCCACTTT. Translated, it gives CASSVGLPSSYNSPLHF.

This clonotype was counted only a few times. The chain is built from TRBV5-1 and TRBJ2-5; D possibly uses TRBD1 or TRBD2 (5 bases each). The CDR3 totals 15 residues. The germline V gene has CDR1 SGHRS and CDR2 YFSETQ. The V end lost 0 bases, the J end lost 9 bases, and 18 bases lay between the germline ends. CDR3 sequence reads: CASSLEPGRVGSQYF. DNA of the CDR3: TGCGCCAGCAGCTTGGAGCCGGGGCGCGTCGGTTCCCAGTACTTC.

The chain recombines TRBV5-1 with TRBJ1-1; TRBD1 aligns across 8 bases. Trimming cost V 2 bases and J 8 bases; bases outside gene matches: 11. Germline assignment: CDR1 SGHRS and CDR2 YFSETQ. The CDR3 sequence is 15 residues long. CDR3: CASSFSAGQGSEAFF. The CDR3 coding sequence is TGCGCCAGCAGCTTTTCCGCCGGACAGGGATCGGAAGCTTTCTTT. The variable domain in full, completed from reference TRBV5-1 and TRBJ1-1, reads KAGVTQTPRYLIKTRGQQVTLSCSPISGHRSVSWYQQTPGQGLQFLFEYFSETQRNKGNFPGRFSGRQFSNSRSEMNVSTLELGDSALYLCASSFSAGQGSEAFFGQGTRLTVV.

Only a few counts were recorded for this clonotype. The chain uses TRBV12-3 or TRBV12-4 and TRBJ2-3; TRBD1 is a possible D gene (6 bases). The V and J ends lost 5 bases and 7 bases respectively, with 19 bases between them. CDR3 size: 15 residues. CDR3 in DNA: TGTGCCAGCAGTCCCCCGGGCGGACAGCCTAATACGCAGTATTTT. This sequence encodes CASSPPGGQPNTQYF.

This chain uses TRBV5-1 with TRBJ2-7, with D perhaps matching TRBD2 (7 bases). Trimming shortened V by 0 bases and J by 4 bases, and 14 bases separated the two germline ends. The CDR3 spans 15 residues. Germline V CDR1 and CDR2: SGHRS, YFSETQ. CDR3 amino acids: CASSLEGGSWYEQYF. The CDR3 bases are TGCGCCAGCAGCTTGGAGGGGGGGAGCTGGTACGAGCAGTACTTC.

This clonotype showed up just a few times. The chain carries TRBV7-3 and TRBJ2-3, with 9 bases lining up with TRBD1. CDR1 is SGHTA, CDR2 FQGTGA, per germline. The CDR3 is 16 residues long. V was clipped by 2 bases and J by 5 bases; unmatched bases: 8. The CDR3 region has the DNA TGTGCCAGCAGCTTATCAGGGACAGGGAGCCTAGATACGCAGTATTTT. Residues: CASSLSGTGSLDTQYF.

In regard to this clonotype: One junction end does not reproduce the germline sequence, and a read error may be involved. The CDR3 nucleotides read TGTGCCGGCAGTTGGCGGACCTACGAGCAGTACTTC. Encoded protein: CAGSWRTYEQYF. This chain connects TRBV12-3 or TRBV12-4 to TRBJ2-5; no reliable D call. Gene TRBJ2-7 matches the end of the DNA better, so the J call may be wrong. This CDR3 has 12 amino acids.

This clonotype turned up a few times. CDR3 DNA: TGCAGTGCTAGAGCTGCCGGGACTAGCTCTTACGAGCAGTACTTC. Its protein product is CSARAAGTSSYEQYF. V and J are TRBV20-1 and TRBJ2-7; 9 nucleotides match TRBD2. This CDR3 is built from 15 residues. Losses at the gene ends were 1 base for V and 4 bases for J; bases not matched to a gene: 8. CDR1 and CDR2 (germline): DFQATT, SNEGSKA (reference sequence).

As for this clonotype: The CDR3 does not end in the conserved phenylalanine or tryptophan, so this is likely a read error. The V gene is TRBV5-1, the J gene TRBJ2-7; 10 nucleotides agree with TRBD1. Per germline, CDR1 SGHRS and CDR2 YFSETQ. This CDR3 is 14 amino acids long. The junction had 5 bases not matched to a gene; V was cut back by 4 bases and J by 4 bases. The CDR3 is CASSPGTGEYEQYL. CDR3 bases: TGCGCCAGCAGCCCCGGGACAGGGGAATACGAGCAGTACCTC.

This clonotype was seen a few times. The chain joins TRBV2 to TRBJ2-5; no definite D call. The end of the DNA is better explained by TRBJ2-7, so the J call may be wrong. The CDR3 sequence is 11 residues long. The germline V gene has CDR1 SNHLY and CDR2 FYNNEI. CDR3 DNA sequence: TGTGCCAGCACAAACTTCCACGAGCAGTACTTC. Protein sequence: CASTNFHEQYF.

This clonotype has only a few counts. This chain uses TRBV11-1 with TRBJ2-1; the D call may be TRBD1 or TRBD2 (5 bases each). V lost 2 bases, J lost 7 bases, and 18 bases lay in between. The CDR3 is 16 residues long. The germline V gene encodes CDR1 SGHAT and CDR2 FQDESV (reference sequence). CDR3 in DNA: TGTGCCAGCAGCTTACTACAGGTCGGTAGCGAAAATGAGCAGTTCTTC. Translation gives CASSLLQVGSENEQFF.

The gene calls are TRBV7-2 and TRBJ2-3; 7 bases align to TRBD2. V was clipped by 3 bases and J by 1 base; unmatched bases: 4. From germline, CDR1 is SGHTA and CDR2 FQGNSA. There are 15 residues in the CDR3. DNA of the CDR3: TGTGCCAGCAGCTTCGCGGGAGCGGGCACAGATACGCAGTATTTT. It codes for CASSFAGAGTDTQYF.

This clonotype has at least ten counts. The rearrangement links TRBV5-1 to TRBJ1-2; possibly TRBD1 for D (5 bases). Trimming removed 0 bases from V and 6 bases from J, with 9 bases in between. Germline CDR1 and CDR2: SGHRS and YFSETQ. The CDR3 covers 13 residues. The CDR3 sequence: CASSLGGGDGYTF. In nucleotides, the CDR3 is TGCGCCAGCAGCTTGGGTGGAGGGGATGGCTACACCTTC.

The chain links TRBV11-2 to TRBJ2-1; TRBD2 matches at 8 bases. The CDR3 is 18 amino acids. Germline V CDR1 and CDR2: SGHAT, FQNNGV. V lost 3 bases, J lost 1 base, and 11 bases stayed unmatched. The CDR3, as DNA: TGTGCCAGCAGCTTTCCGAGCGGGGGCCCTCCATCCTACAATGAGCAGTTCTTC. This translates into CASSFPSGGPPSYNEQFF.

The rearrangement uses TRBV20-1 and TRBJ2-5; unclear D gene. The CDR3 runs to 13 residues. Trimming stripped 5 bases from V and 2 bases from J, with 12 bases between. The germline CDR1 and CDR2 sequences are DFQATT and SNEGSKA (reference sequence). CDR3 DNA: TGCAGTGCTCCCCGCCTAGGGCAAGAGACCCAGTACTTC. Its translation is CSAPRLGQETQYF.

This chain links TRBV9 with TRBJ2-1; maybe TRBD2 (6 bases). The V end was cut by 2 bases, the J end by 2 bases, with 11 bases between. This CDR3 comprises 15 residues. Germline V CDR1 and CDR2: SGDLS, YYNGEE. The CDR3 reads CASSVIGTAYNEQFF. CDR3 bases: TGTGCCAGCAGCGTCATCGGGACTGCCTACAATGAGCAGTTCTTC.

This clonotype was detected ten times or more. One end of the junction does not line up with germline, which may come from a read error. The rearrangement uses TRBV7-2 and TRBJ1-3; no reliable D call. CDR3 size: 15 residues. The germline CDR1 and CDR2 sequences are SGHTA and FQGNSA. The CDR3 DNA reads as TGTGCCAGCAGTTTAGGGAGGACTGCTGGAAACACCATATATTTT. Amino acid sequence: CASSLGRTAGNTIYF.

This clonotype turned up a few times. The V and J genes are TRBV7-9 and TRBJ1-2; 7 nucleotides match TRBD1. Germline CDR1 and CDR2: SEHNR and FQNEAQ (reference sequence). The CDR3 covers 14 residues. The V segment lost 4 bases and the J segment 3 bases; nucleotides outside the gene matches: 5. The CDR3, as DNA: TGTGCCAGCAGCTCACAGACAGGGCACTATGGCTACACCTTC. Residues: CASSSQTGHYGYTF.

This clonotype was picked up a small number of times. The chain recombines TRBV28 with TRBJ2-3, with 8 bases aligning to TRBD2. Germline CDR1 is MDHEN and CDR2 is SYDVKM. The CDR3 covers 16 residues. The V gene end was trimmed by 6 bases and the J gene end by 4 bases; junction bases not matched to a gene: 12. Here the CDR3 reads CASRYQSGRFPDTQYF. As DNA, the CDR3 is TGTGCCAGCAGATACCAGAGCGGGAGATTCCCAGATACGCAGTATTTT.

This clonotype was found many times. The chain carries TRBV6-4 and TRBJ2-3, with 7 bases fitting TRBD1. Unmatched junction bases numbered 3, after V lost 0 bases and J lost 6 bases. CDR3 size: 14 residues. Germline assignment: CDR1 MRHNA and CDR2 SNTAGT. The CDR3 region is CASSDSGGRDTQYF. CDR3 nucleotide sequence: TGTGCCAGCAGTGACTCAGGGGGCAGGGATACGCAGTATTTT.

The CDR3 loop reads CASSQVGGWGAEAFF. DNA of the CDR3: TGCGCCAGCAGCCAAGTTGGGGGTTGGGGCGCTGAAGCTTTCTTT. The chain couples TRBV4-3 to TRBJ1-1, with TRBD1 as a possible D gene (5 bases). The CDR3 sequence is 15 residues long. Trimming left V 1 base short and J 6 bases short, with 15 bases between. The V gene's germline CDR1 is LGHNA and CDR2 YSLEER.